This T cell receptor (beta chain) was found in a study of blood T cells in healthy people across ages. CDR3 length: 12 amino acids. Looked up from germline, CDR1 is DFQATT and CDR2 is SNEGSKA (reference sequence). Through a sample-barcoded 5' primer and a J-beta primer mix, a second PCR was run for roughly 6 to 11 cycles. TCRdb independently ran MiXCR on the 5' RACE reads; one entry per CDR3 protein. Among about 930,000 distinct CDR3 sequences, just under 30% were seen once, and the ten largest hold roughly 10%. Of note for this clonotype: At one boundary the junction diverges from the germline segment, which might be a read error.

The sample was also reused in another study, on T cells of mothers and their children.

The sequence was obtained from a woman aged 40 to 50 in good health. V is TRBV20-1 and J is TRBJ2-3; D remains unclear. The sample comprised blood. The DNA for the CDR3 is TGCAGGGCTAGAGAAGACCACGATACGCAGTATTTT. Residues: CRAREDHDTQYF.